This TCR beta chain was documented in a study of T cells in localized non-small cell lung cancer. Trimming shortened V by 4 bases and J by 5 bases, and 9 bases separated the two germline ends. CDR1 and CDR2 from the germline V gene are SQVTM and ANQGSEA. The CDR3 consists of 12 residues. This clone has a single count. The antigen remains undetermined. Study findings and constraints: Adjacent lung exhibited a median of about 57 among the 100 most abundant tumor clones. Longer overall survival was seen with higher T cell density measured in blood. Sequencing covered just one tumor region, so heterogeneity cannot be ruled out. Uninvolved adjacent lung had the highest recorded T cell clonality, with tumor below it.

Sequencing used immunoSEQ multiplex PCR; TCRdb keeps in-frame clones, though not all of them. The sample has about 40,000 clones, 81% seen once; the top ten hold about 7%. The chain carries TRBV29-1 and TRBJ1-3; D is undetermined. Source: peripheral blood mononuclear cells, taken before any cancer treatment. This clonotype was sampled from a male donor older than 55 with stage II lung adenocarcinoma. The DNA of the CDR3 is TGCAGCGTTGTCGAGACTAGAAACACCATATATTTT. It is translated as CSVVETRNTIYF.